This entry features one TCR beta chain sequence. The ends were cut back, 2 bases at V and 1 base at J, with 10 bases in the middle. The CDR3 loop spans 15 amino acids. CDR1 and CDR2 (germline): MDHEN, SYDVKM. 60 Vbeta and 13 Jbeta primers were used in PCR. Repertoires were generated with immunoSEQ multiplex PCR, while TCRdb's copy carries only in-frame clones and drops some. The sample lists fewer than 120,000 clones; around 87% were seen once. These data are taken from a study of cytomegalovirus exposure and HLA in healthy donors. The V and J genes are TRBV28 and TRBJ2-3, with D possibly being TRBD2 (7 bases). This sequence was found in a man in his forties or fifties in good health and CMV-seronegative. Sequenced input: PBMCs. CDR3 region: CASSLRGAGTDTQYF. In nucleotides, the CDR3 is TGTGCCAGCAGTTTACGGGGGGCAGGCACAGATACGCAGTATTTT.